These T cell receptor beta chains were read from a single sample in a study of blood T cells in healthy people across ages. TCRdb processed the 5' RACE reads anew with MiXCR; each CDR3 protein has one entry. Among some 1.1 million distinct CDR3 sequences listed, 35% to 45% were seen once. Sequenced input: blood. The receptors originated from a man younger than 35 in good health. Each CDR3 is given with its conserved first and last residue. D genes are given only for firm matches. Clone size is shown for a subset of rows, as once, few, many or a class of expanded clone.

TRBV10-3,.,TRBJ2-1,.,TGTGCCATCAGTGAGTCATTGGCGCAGGAAACTTACAATGAGCAGTTCTTC,CAISESLAQETYNEQFF
TRBV29-1,.,TRBJ1-1,.,TGCAGCGTTGTGGGTTACCGGAACACTGAAGCTTTCTTT,CSVVGYRNTEAFF
TRBV7-9,.,TRBJ2-7,.,TGTGCCAGCAGCTTAGAGGTCGAGCAGAAGTACTTC,CASSLEVEQKYF
TRBV14,.,TRBJ2-7,few,TGTGCCAGCAGCCAAGACGGACACGAAAACTACGAGCAGTACTTC,CASSQDGHENYEQYF
TRBV24-1,TRBD2,TRBJ2-5,.,TGTGCCACCAGTGATCCGGGACTAGCGGGATACAATGAGCAGTACTTC,CATSDPGLAGYNEQYF
TRBV3-1,.,TRBJ2-3,few,TGTGCCAGCAGCCAGACGGTGACAGCAACTAGCACAGATACGCAGTATTTT,CASSQTVTATSTDTQYF
TRBV2,TRBD2,TRBJ2-3,.,TGTGTCAGCTTGTCAACCACCGGGACTAGTTTAAGACGTTGGTATTTT,CVSLSTTGTSLRRWYF
TRBV9,.,TRBJ2-5,.,TGTGCCAGCAGCGTAACGCAACAAGAGACCCAGTACTTC,CASSVTQQETQYF
TRBV7-9,.,TRBJ1-1,.,TGTGCCAGCACCTCAGGACAGCCACCTGAAGCTTTCTTT,CASTSGQPPEAFF
TRBV12-3/TRBV12-4,.,TRBJ1-1,.,TGTGCCAGCAGTTTAGTGGATATGAACACTGAAGCTTTCTTT,CASSLVDMNTEAFF
TRBV6-1,.,TRBJ2-1,few,TGTGCCAGCAGTATCTCTAGGGGTCGTTCCTACAATGAGCAGTTCTTC,CASSISRGRSYNEQFF
TRBV20-1,TRBD2,TRBJ2-5,.,TGCAGTGCTGGGGGACTAGCGGGGGTGCAGTACTTC,CSAGGLAGVQYF
TRBV12-3/TRBV12-4,.,TRBJ2-5,.,TGTGCCAGCAGTTTACGAGGGCAGGGGGGGACCCAGTACTTC,CASSLRGQGGTQYF
TRBV25-1,.,TRBJ1-2,.,TGTGCCAGCAGTAATGTTGGGGGAGGGAATGGCTACACCTTC,CASSNVGGGNGYTF
TRBV5-1,TRBD1,TRBJ1-5,.,TGCGCCAGCAGCTGTGGAACAGGGACAGGTCAGCCCCAGCATTTT,CASSCGTGTGQPQHF
TRBV4-1,.,TRBJ2-7,few,TGCGCCAGCAGCCAAGATCGGGGGACACAGGACTACGAGCAGTACTTC,CASSQDRGTQDYEQYF
TRBV29-1,.,TRBJ1-1,.,TGCAGCGTTGAAGATGGGGCCCTGAGGAACACTGAAGCTTTCTTT,CSVEDGALRNTEAFF
TRBV27,.,TRBJ1-6,.,TGTGCCAGCAGTTTAAAGGCAGGAATCTATAATTCACCCCTCCACTTT,CASSLKAGIYNSPLHF
TRBV20-1,.,TRBJ2-4,.,TGCAGTCTCAACCCGGGGGCCAAAAACATTCAGTACTTC,CSLNPGAKNIQYF
TRBV6-6,TRBD1,TRBJ1-1,.,TGTGCCAGCAGTTACCCTATGGCGACAGGGGTGACTGAAGCTTTCTTT,CASSYPMATGVTEAFF
TRBV7-9,.,TRBJ2-7,.,TGTGCCAGCAGCTTTTCCTCCGTGGCCGAGCAGTACTTC,CASSFSSVAEQYF
TRBV6-2/TRBV6-3,.,TRBJ1-2,.,TGTGCCAGCAGTTACTCGAGCGGGGGGCCTGGCTACACCTTC,CASSYSSGGPGYTF
TRBV7-9,.,TRBJ1-1,once,TGTGCCAGCAGCTTAGCCGGGGTTCTCACAGGGCAGGGCACTGAAGCTTTCTTT,CASSLAGVLTGQGTEAFF
TRBV20-1,TRBD1,TRBJ2-7,.,TGCAGTGCTAGGACGGGACAGTCCTACGAGCAGTACTTC,CSARTGQSYEQYF
TRBV5-6,.,TRBJ2-5,few,TGTGCCAGCAGCTTGGGGCCAGGGGACCAAGAGACCCAGTACTTC,CASSLGPGDQETQYF
TRBV15,TRBD1,TRBJ2-3,few,TGTGCCACCAGCAAGGACAGGGCGCATACGCAGTATTTT,CATSKDRAHTQYF
TRBV20-1,.,TRBJ1-3,.,TGCAGTGCCCATGACTCTGGAAACACCATATATTTT,CSAHDSGNTIYF
TRBV20-1,TRBD1,TRBJ1-1,.,TGCAGTGCTAGAGAGCCTGGAGGGGGCTACACTGAAGCTTTCTTT,CSAREPGGGYTEAFF
TRBV20-1,.,TRBJ2-1,many,TGCAGTGCTAGAGATCGGGGGTCTTACAATGAGCAGTTCTTC,CSARDRGSYNEQFF
TRBV12-3/TRBV12-4,.,TRBJ2-4,.,TGTGCCAGCAGTGTACCAGGGGGGGGGAACATTCAGTACTTC,CASSVPGGGNIQYF
TRBV12-3/TRBV12-4,.,TRBJ2-5,.,TGTGCCAGCACCCAGGGACTGCTTTACAATGAGCAGTACTTC,CASTQGLLYNEQYF
TRBV7-9,.,TRBJ2-1,.,TGTGCCAGCAGCCCTGAGCTCGACAATGAGCAGTTCTTC,CASSPELDNEQFF
TRBV18,TRBD1,TRBJ2-7,.,TGTGCCAGCTCACCTAGACAGGGCCCCATCGAGCAGTACTTC,CASSPRQGPIEQYF